This TCR beta chain was profiled in a study of T cell clusters in autoimmune cytopenias. General observations from the study: Primary autoimmune cytopenia patients seemingly lacked the physiological T cell clusters found in healthy donors. Active autoimmune hepatitis patients had almost three-fold fewer exclusive TRB clusters than healthy donors.

Judged by frequency, this clonotype is medium-sized (0.01 to 0.1%). As yet, its antigen is unknown. The CDR3 is 13 amino acids. Germline CDR1 reads KGHSH; CDR2 reads LQKENI. Each sample's input was 250 ng genomic DNA, 38,000 or so genome equivalents. TRB was amplified by touch-down multiplex PCR, primer pools A and B combined. TCRdb re-analyzed the multiplex PCR reads; it lists each CDR3 protein once, without DNA. The table for this sample gives roughly 1,100 distinct CDR3 sequences. This same sample was also part of a study on T cell repertoires in aging, cancer and after chemotherapy. That study reports: Age-matched healthy donors had significantly more diverse, less clonal blood TCR repertoires than untreated cancer patients. Loss of evenness, beyond lost richness, contributed to age-related TCR diversity decline in cancer patients.

The chain employs TRBV18 and TRBJ1-1; TCRdb picks TRBD1, but there is no DNA to check that call. Sequencing used peripheral blood. The clonotype comes from a human donor in good health. CDR3 sequence: CASSEDPGGEAFF.